This TCR beta chain was sequenced for a study of vaccination effects on CD4 cells after COVID-19. About the study: Post-vaccine samples followed the second dose by a median of 72 days. Whole-study results and caveats: Of the vaccine-induced clones from healthy vaccinees, merely 1 of 255 recognized common cold coronaviruses as well.

The V gene lost 0 bases and the J gene lost 4 bases, with 12 bases spanning the gap. The germline V gene has CDR1 MNHNY and CDR2 SVGAGI (reference sequence). The CDR3 covers 15 residues. Details on this clone: Its antigen is not identified.

Clones were sequenced by immunoSEQ multiplex PCR, and TCRdb holds only the in-frame ones, with some missing. The table records more than 13,000 clones, about 77% of them present only once. Sequencing was preceded by expansion of antigen-specific CD4+ T cells with viral peptide pools in the ViraFEST assay. Cultured cells yielded isolated CD4+ T cells after 10 days. Participants were given two doses of BNT162b2 or mRNA-1273 vaccine. Nucleocapsid antibodies were negative in the vaccine recipients, who had never had SARS-CoV-2 infection. Half-medium replacement with IL-2 medium occurred on days 3 and 7. This clonotype was obtained from a human donor who received a COVID-19 vaccine. The chain uses TRBV6-6 and TRBJ1-2, with D perhaps TRBD1 (5 bases). Sequenced material: CD4+ T cells from PBMCs cultured with HCoV-NL63 spike peptides, taken after COVID-19 vaccination. The chain's CDR3 is CASSYSSRDPYGYTF. CDR3 nucleotide sequence: TGTGCCAGCAGTTACTCGTCCAGGGATCCCTATGGCTACACCTTC.